A selection of T cell receptor beta chains follows, all from one sample in a study of blood T cells in healthy people across ages. MiXCR, applied by TCRdb to the 5' RACE reads, yields one record per CDR3 protein. The sample records about 930,000 distinct CDR3 sequences, 25% to 30% being singletons. These data also featured in a second study, about T cells of mothers and their children.

Sequenced sample: blood. Receptors were obtained from a woman between 40 and 55 years old in good health. CDR3s leave out the opening cysteine and the closing phenylalanine or tryptophan. Each record gives: clone size, D gene, J gene, V gene, CDR3 protein. D genes are given only for firm matches. Expanded clones get a size class; other rows say once, few or many, or leave the size out.

>many|TRBD2|TRBJ2-1|TRBV29-1
SARRLAARVTYNEQF
>many|-|TRBJ2-7|TRBV24-1
ATSDSQGASRYEQY
>few|-|TRBJ2-3|TRBV20-1
SASNLGQLEDTQY
>-|-|TRBJ1-5|TRBV5-1
ASSPGLFGNQPQH
>-|-|TRBJ2-3|TRBV5-1
ASSLDPGLGDTQY
>-|TRBD1|TRBJ1-2|TRBV28
ASSPSTGIYGYT
>-|TRBD1|TRBJ2-7|TRBV28
ASILYADRAFNERY
>many|-|TRBJ2-1|TRBV28
ASTLGGVWNEQF
>-|-|TRBJ1-1|TRBV12-3/TRBV12-4
ASSLGVSEAF
>many|-|TRBJ2-3|TRBV6-6
ASRDTGTDTQY
>-|-|TRBJ1-1|TRBV9
ASSVGAGAYTEAF
>many|-|TRBJ1-2|TRBV12-3/TRBV12-4
ASSAGTPRTYGYT
>many|TRBD1|TRBJ2-7|TRBV5-1
ASSARDSYYEQY
>few|-|TRBJ1-2|TRBV7-2
ASSLVVWEKGYT
>-|-|TRBJ2-2|TRBV18
ASSPPTGIGELF
>few|-|TRBJ1-4|TRBV4-3
ASSQEGGRGDEKLF
>-|TRBD2|TRBJ2-3|TRBV28
AGSGLPSGRVEGDTQY
>-|TRBD1|TRBJ1-5|TRBV20-1
SARTGGQRQPQH
>-|-|TRBJ1-6|TRBV6-1
ASSKDVTPLH
>-|-|-|TRBV7-6
ASSWQTYNEQY
>-|-|TRBJ1-5|TRBV15
ATSRGGPQQPQH
>many|TRBD2|TRBJ2-5|TRBV14
ASSIKTSGTQETQY
>many|-|TRBJ2-7|TRBV20-1
SASGDHSYEQY
>many|-|TRBJ1-2|TRBV24-1
ATSNCGGYT
>once|-|TRBJ2-2|TRBV28
ASSLFRPNTGELF
>few|-|TRBJ2-6|TRBV12-3/TRBV12-4
AGGIRLSGANVLT
>-|-|TRBJ2-1|TRBV4-3
ASSQVRGGQF
>many|TRBD2|TRBJ2-4|TRBV12-3/TRBV12-4
ASSPQVAGGDNIQY
>many|-|TRBJ2-1|TRBV5-1
ASSWDSRGEQF
>once|-|TRBJ2-5|TRBV7-2
ASSLGQGRIETQY
>-|-|TRBJ2-5|TRBV7-8
ASTLSRGKTQETQY
>-|-|TRBJ2-7|TRBV20-1
SVSEGPYEQY
>-|-|TRBJ2-1|TRBV7-2
ASSLGGLGNGNEQF
>few|TRBD2|TRBJ2-3|TRBV20-1
SARDPPGVAGGWGDTQY
>few|-|TRBJ2-3|TRBV20-1
SARDYLYSTDTQY
>-|TRBD1|TRBJ1-2|TRBV12-3/TRBV12-4
AGTRGGAGGYT
>few|-|TRBJ2-1|TRBV4-1
ASSSVGPPYNEQF
>-|TRBD1|TRBJ2-7|TRBV27
ASSFGTGFEQY
>few|-|TRBJ2-1|TRBV21-1
ATLPYNEQF
>-|-|TRBJ2-1|TRBV7-9
ASSLGPTHNEQF
>few|TRBD2|TRBJ2-1|TRBV5-1
ASSPGGTSGNEQF
>-|-|TRBJ2-6|TRBV6-4
ASSPGWTPGANVLT
>-|TRBD2|TRBJ2-3|TRBV9
ASGAGGLDTQY
>-|TRBD1|TRBJ2-1|TRBV7-3
ASSRTGTGAGNEQF
>-|-|TRBJ1-2|TRBV7-2
ASSRGYTNYGYT
>-|-|TRBJ2-7|TRBV5-1
ASSGGTAPRYEQY
>many|-|TRBJ2-3|TRBV4-1
ASSQGRSDTQY
>-|-|TRBJ2-3|TRBV28
ASSLPRLGHPSTDTQY
>-|-|TRBJ1-6|TRBV20-1
SASGGEGSYNSPLH
>many|-|TRBJ2-7|TRBV6-1
ASNLAYEQY
>many|-|TRBJ2-5|TRBV2
ASRRETQY
>many|-|TRBJ1-2|TRBV11-2
ASSLESSANYGYT
>few|TRBD1|TRBJ1-5|TRBV7-2
ASSLPGGRKPQH
>-|-|TRBJ2-1|TRBV29-1
RGSGIRLSEQF
>-|-|-|TRBV27
ASSLKWGRIEQY